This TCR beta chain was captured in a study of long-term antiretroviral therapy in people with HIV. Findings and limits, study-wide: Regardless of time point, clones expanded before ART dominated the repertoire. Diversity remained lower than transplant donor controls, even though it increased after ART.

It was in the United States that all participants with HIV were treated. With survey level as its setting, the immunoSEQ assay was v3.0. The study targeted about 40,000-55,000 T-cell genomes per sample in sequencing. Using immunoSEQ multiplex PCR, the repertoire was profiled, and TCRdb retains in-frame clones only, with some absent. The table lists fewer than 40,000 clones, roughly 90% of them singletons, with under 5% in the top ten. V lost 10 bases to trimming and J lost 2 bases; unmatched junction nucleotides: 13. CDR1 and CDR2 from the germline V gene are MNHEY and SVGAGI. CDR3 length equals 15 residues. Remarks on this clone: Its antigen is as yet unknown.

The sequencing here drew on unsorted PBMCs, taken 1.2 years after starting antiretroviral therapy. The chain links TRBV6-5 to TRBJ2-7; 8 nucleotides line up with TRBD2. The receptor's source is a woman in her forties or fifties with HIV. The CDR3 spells CATLNNARGAYEQYF. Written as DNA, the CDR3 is TGTGCCACCCTCAACAACGCGCGGGGGGCCTACGAGCAGTACTTC.